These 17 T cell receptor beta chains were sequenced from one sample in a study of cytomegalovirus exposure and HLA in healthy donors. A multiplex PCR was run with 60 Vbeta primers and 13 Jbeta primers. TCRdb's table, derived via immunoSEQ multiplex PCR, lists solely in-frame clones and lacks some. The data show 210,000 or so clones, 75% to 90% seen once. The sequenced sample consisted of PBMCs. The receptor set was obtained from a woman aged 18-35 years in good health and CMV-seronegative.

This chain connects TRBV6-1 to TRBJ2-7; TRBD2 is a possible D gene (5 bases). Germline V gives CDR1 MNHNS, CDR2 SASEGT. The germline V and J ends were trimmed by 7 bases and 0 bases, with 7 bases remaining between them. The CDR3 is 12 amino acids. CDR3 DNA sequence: TGTGCCAGCACTAGCAGCTCCTACGAGCAGTACTTC. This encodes CASTSSSYEQYF.

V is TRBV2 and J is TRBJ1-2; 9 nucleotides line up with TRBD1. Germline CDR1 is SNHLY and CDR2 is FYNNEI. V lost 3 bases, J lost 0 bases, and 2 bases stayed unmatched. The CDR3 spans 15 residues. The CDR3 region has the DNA TGTGCCAGCAGTGAGACAGGGGGGTCTAACTATGGCTACACCTTC. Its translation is CASSETGGSNYGYTF.

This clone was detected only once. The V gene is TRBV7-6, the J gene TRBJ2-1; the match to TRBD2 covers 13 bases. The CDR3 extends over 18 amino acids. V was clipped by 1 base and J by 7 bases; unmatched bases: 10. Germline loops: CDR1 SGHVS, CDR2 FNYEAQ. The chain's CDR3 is CASSLGTSGSLRGNEQFF. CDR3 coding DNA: TGTGCCAGCAGCTTAGGGACTAGCGGGAGTCTGAGGGGAAATGAGCAGTTCTTC.

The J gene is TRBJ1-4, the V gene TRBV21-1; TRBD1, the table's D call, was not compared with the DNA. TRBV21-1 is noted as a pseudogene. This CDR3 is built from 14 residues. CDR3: CASKRTGLNEKLFF. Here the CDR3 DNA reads TGTGCCAGCAAAAGAACAGGCTTAAATGAAAAACTGTTTTTT.

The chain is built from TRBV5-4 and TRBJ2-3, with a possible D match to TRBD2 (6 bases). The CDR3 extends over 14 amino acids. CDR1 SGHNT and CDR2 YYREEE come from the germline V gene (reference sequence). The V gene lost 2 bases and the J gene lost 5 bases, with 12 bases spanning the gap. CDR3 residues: CASSLRREGDTQYF. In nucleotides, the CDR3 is TGTGCCAGCAGCTTACGGAGGGAAGGAGATACGCAGTATTTT.

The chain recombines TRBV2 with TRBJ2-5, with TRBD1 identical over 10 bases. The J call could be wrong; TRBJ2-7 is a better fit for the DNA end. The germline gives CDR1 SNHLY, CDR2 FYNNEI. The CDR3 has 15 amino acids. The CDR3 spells CASSLDRGGFYEQYF. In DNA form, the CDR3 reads TGTGCCAGCAGTTTGGACAGGGGGGGCTTTTACGAGCAGTACTTC.

CDR3: CASSGGGSYEQYF. The CDR3 nucleotides are TGTGCCAGCAGTGGGGGGGGCTCCTACGAGCAGTACTTC. The chain has TRBV2 and TRBJ2-7; 7 nucleotides match TRBD2. The CDR3 runs 13 residues. CDR1 and CDR2 (germline): SNHLY, FYNNEI. Losses at the gene ends were 4 bases for V and 0 bases for J; bases not matched to a gene: 0.

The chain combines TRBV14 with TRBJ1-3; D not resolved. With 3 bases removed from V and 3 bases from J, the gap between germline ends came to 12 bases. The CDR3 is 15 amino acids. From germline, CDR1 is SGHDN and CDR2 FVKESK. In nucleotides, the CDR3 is TGTGCCAGCAGCCACCTAACCTCCGTTGGAAACACCATATATTTT. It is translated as CASSHLTSVGNTIYF.

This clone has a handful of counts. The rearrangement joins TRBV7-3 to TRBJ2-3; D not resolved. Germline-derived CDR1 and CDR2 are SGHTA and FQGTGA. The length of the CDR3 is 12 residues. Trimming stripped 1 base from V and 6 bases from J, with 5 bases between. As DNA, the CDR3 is TGTGCCAGCAGCTTAAACGGGGATACGCAGTATTTT. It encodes CASSLNGDTQYF.

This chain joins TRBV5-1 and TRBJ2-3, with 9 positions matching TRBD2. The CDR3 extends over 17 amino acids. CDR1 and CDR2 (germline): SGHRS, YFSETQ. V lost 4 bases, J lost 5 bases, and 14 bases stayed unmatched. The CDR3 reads CASSDLRGGGAGDTQYF. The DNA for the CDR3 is TGCGCCAGCAGCGATCTTCGGGGCGGGGGGGCCGGAGATACGCAGTATTTT.

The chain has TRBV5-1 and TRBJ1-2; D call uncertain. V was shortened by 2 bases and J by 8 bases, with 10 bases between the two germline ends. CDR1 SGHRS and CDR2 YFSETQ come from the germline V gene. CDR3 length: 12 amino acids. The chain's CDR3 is CASSLNLEGYTF. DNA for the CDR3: TGCGCCAGCAGCTTAAACCTCGAGGGCTACACCTTC.

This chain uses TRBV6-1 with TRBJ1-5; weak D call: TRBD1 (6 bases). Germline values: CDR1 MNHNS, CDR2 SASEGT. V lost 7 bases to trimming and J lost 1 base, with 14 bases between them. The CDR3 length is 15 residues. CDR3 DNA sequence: TGTGCCAGCACAAGTGGACAGCTAAGCAATCAGCCCCAGCATTTT. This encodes CASTSGQLSNQPQHF.

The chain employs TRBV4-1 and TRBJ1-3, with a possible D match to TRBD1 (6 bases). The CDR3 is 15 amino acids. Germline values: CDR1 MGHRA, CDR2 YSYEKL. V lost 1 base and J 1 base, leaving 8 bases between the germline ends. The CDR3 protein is CASSQVQGSGNTIYF. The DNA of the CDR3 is TGCGCCAGCAGCCAAGTACAGGGTTCTGGAAACACCATATATTTT.

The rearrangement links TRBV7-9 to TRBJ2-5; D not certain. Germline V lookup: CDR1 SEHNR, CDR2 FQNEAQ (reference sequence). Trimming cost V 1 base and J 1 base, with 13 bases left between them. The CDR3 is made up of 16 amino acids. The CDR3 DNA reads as TGTGCCAGCAGCTTAGTTTTGGGCTGGTTCCAAGAGACCCAGTACTTC. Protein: CASSLVLGWFQETQYF.

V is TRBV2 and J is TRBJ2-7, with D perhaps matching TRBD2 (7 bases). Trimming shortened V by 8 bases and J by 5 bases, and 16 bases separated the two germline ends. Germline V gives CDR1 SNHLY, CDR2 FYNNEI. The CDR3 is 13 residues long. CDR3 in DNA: TGTGCCAGCGGGGGGGCGGACTGGCACGAGCAGTACTTC. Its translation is CASGGADWHEQYF.

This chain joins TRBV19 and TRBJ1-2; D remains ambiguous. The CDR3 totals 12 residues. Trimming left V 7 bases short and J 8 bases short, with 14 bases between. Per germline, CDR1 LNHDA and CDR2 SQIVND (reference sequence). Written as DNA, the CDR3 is TGTGCCAGTACCGGTGGACCGGGGGGCTACACCTTC. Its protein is CASTGGPGGYTF.

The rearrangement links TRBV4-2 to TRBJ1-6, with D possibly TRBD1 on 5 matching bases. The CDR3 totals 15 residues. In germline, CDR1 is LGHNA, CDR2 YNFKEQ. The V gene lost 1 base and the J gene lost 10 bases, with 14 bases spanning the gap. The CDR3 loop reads CASSQAREDGSPLHF. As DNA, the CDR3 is TGTGCCAGCAGCCAAGCCAGGGAAGATGGATCACCCCTCCACTTT.